This TCR beta chain was captured in a study of T cells in women clearing cervical HPV infection. As for the study in general: Controls gave blood once infection was undetectable; cases at lesion identification. HLA type stays a possible confounder, typing being limited.

For this clone: The CDR3 end lies 3 residues beyond the end of the read and is filled in from the germline J gene.

immunoSEQ multiplex PCR used an average of roughly 1,300 ng genomic DNA. The protocol was immunoSEQ multiplex PCR, while the TCRdb copy is restricted to in-frame clones and leaves out a portion. There are tens of thousands of clones in the sample, with 6% to 7.5% held by the top ten. The V gene lost 3 bases and the J gene lost 0 bases, with 12 bases spanning the gap. The CDR3 is 16 amino acids. Germline V CDR1 and CDR2: SGHNT, YYREEE (reference sequence). This TCR came from a woman between 18 and 75 years old with a cervical HPV16 infection that either progressed to CIN3+ or cleared (not recorded which). Material: blood buffy coat. The rearrangement links TRBV5-4 to TRBJ1-4; D is perhaps TRBD1 (6 bases). The part of the CDR3 DNA that was read is TGTGCCAGCAGCTCCGGGACATCATCAACTAATGAAAAA. Its translation is CASSSGTSSTNEK. The whole CDR3 is CASSSGTSSTNEKLFF.